This is a list of T cell receptor beta chains from one sample in a study of long-term antiretroviral therapy in people with HIV. Profiling relied on immunoSEQ multiplex PCR, and the TCRdb table lists in-frame clones only, not all of them. This table has 17,000 or so clones, roughly nine tenths appearing once. The sequenced sample was unsorted PBMCs, obtained 0.3 years after starting antiretroviral therapy. Receptors originate from a man aged 55 to 69 with HIV. Both conserved end residues are part of each CDR3. Fields, in order: J gene, D gene, clone size, V gene, CDR3 DNA, CDR3 protein. A D gene is named only where the DNA matches it firmly. Where a row states a size, it is once, few, many or the class of an expanded clone; other rows omit it.

j_gene: TRBJ2-7; d_gene: -; abundance: -; v_gene: TRBV7-2; CDR3nt: TGTGCCAGCAGCCTCTTCGCTGGGACCGCCTACGAGCAGTACTTC; CDR3aa: CASSLFAGTAYEQYF
j_gene: TRBJ1-5; d_gene: -; abundance: -; v_gene: TRBV5-6; CDR3nt: TGTGCCAGCAGCTTGGGTTTGGTCCAGCCCCAGCATTTT; CDR3aa: CASSLGLVQPQHF
j_gene: TRBJ1-5; d_gene: -; abundance: -; v_gene: TRBV6-5; CDR3nt: TGTGCCACCGCCTTCAATAGCAATCAGCCCCAGCATTTT; CDR3aa: CATAFNSNQPQHF
j_gene: TRBJ2-1; d_gene: TRBD1; abundance: -; v_gene: TRBV5-1; CDR3nt: TGCGCCAGCAGCTCTTATCGTGGACAGGTAGAGTACAATGAGCAGTTCTTC; CDR3aa: CASSSYRGQVEYNEQFF
j_gene: TRBJ1-4; d_gene: -; abundance: -; v_gene: TRBV18; CDR3nt: TGTGCCAGCTCACCGGTCGCAACTAATGAAAAACTGTTTTTT; CDR3aa: CASSPVATNEKLFF
j_gene: TRBJ2-1; d_gene: TRBD2; abundance: -; v_gene: TRBV5-6; CDR3nt: TGTGCCAGCAGCTGGGGACTAGTCACTGAGCAGTTCTTC; CDR3aa: CASSWGLVTEQFF
j_gene: TRBJ2-2; d_gene: -; abundance: -; v_gene: TRBV6-5; CDR3nt: TGTGCCAGCACCTCGGGGCAGTGGTGGACCGGGGAGCTGTTTTTT; CDR3aa: CASTSGQWWTGELFF
j_gene: TRBJ1-2; d_gene: TRBD1; abundance: -; v_gene: TRBV11-2; CDR3nt: TGTGCCAGCAGCTTAGCCGGACAGGAAACTATTCACTTC; CDR3aa: CASSLAGQETIHF
j_gene: TRBJ2-1; d_gene: -; abundance: -; v_gene: TRBV6-1; CDR3nt: TGTGCCAGCAGTGGGGGGGCCCCCTACAATGAGCAGTTCTTC; CDR3aa: CASSGGAPYNEQFF
j_gene: TRBJ1-1; d_gene: TRBD1; abundance: -; v_gene: TRBV30; CDR3nt: TGTGCCTGGAGTGCCAACAGGGGGATGAACACTGAAGCTTTCTTT; CDR3aa: CAWSANRGMNTEAFF
j_gene: TRBJ1-6; d_gene: TRBD1; abundance: -; v_gene: TRBV5-1; CDR3nt: TGCGCCAGCACCCAGACCGTTGGACAGGGAGGGAATTCACCCCTCCACTTT; CDR3aa: CASTQTVGQGGNSPLHF
j_gene: TRBJ2-4; d_gene: -; abundance: -; v_gene: TRBV4-3; CDR3nt: TGCGCCAGCAGCCAAAGAGTCGGCAGGTTTGACATTCAGTACTTC; CDR3aa: CASSQRVGRFDIQYF
j_gene: TRBJ2-3; d_gene: TRBD2; abundance: -; v_gene: TRBV5-1; CDR3nt: TGCGCCAGCAGCTTGGGTAGAGCGGGAGAACCAGATACGCAGTATTTT; CDR3aa: CASSLGRAGEPDTQYF
j_gene: TRBJ2-5; d_gene: -; abundance: -; v_gene: TRBV9; CDR3nt: TGTGCCAGCAGCGTTGGGGGACAAGACCAGACCCAGTACTTC; CDR3aa: CASSVGGQDQTQYF
j_gene: TRBJ2-6; d_gene: -; abundance: -; v_gene: TRBV7-9; CDR3nt: TGTGCCAGCAGCTTACGTGGGGGACCTGGGGCCAACGTCCTGACTTTC; CDR3aa: CASSLRGGPGANVLTF
j_gene: TRBJ2-3; d_gene: -; abundance: -; v_gene: TRBV11-3; CDR3nt: TGTGCCAGCAGCTCGGGGCCCGGAGGTGATACGCAGTATTTT; CDR3aa: CASSSGPGGDTQYF
j_gene: TRBJ1-2; d_gene: -; abundance: -; v_gene: TRBV7-8; CDR3nt: TGTGCCAGCAGCTTAGCGCCCGGGCCGGATGCCTCTGGCTACACCTTC; CDR3aa: CASSLAPGPDASGYTF
j_gene: TRBJ2-7; d_gene: -; abundance: -; v_gene: TRBV4-1; CDR3nt: TGCGCCAGCAGCCAAGCCGGGACGGTGTACGAGCAGTACTTC; CDR3aa: CASSQAGTVYEQYF
j_gene: TRBJ2-1; d_gene: -; abundance: few; v_gene: TRBV5-1; CDR3nt: TGCGCCAGCAGCTTGGAACTAGCAACTGAGCAGTTCTTC; CDR3aa: CASSLELATEQFF
j_gene: TRBJ1-1; d_gene: TRBD1; abundance: -; v_gene: TRBV9; CDR3nt: TGTGCCAGCAGCCCAACAGGGGCCACTGAAGCTTTCTTT; CDR3aa: CASSPTGATEAFF